Detailed here is one T cell receptor (beta chain). The sample comes from a study of T cell changes during pregnancy in multiple sclerosis. The table came from immunoSEQ multiplex PCR; TCRdb's copy has only in-frame clones and leaves some out. The top ten hold 0.55% to 0.6% of the sample, which has about 55,000 clones, over 80% seen once. This specimen consisted of CD4+ T cells from peripheral blood mononuclear cells, obtained in the first trimester of pregnancy. The TCR comes from a female donor with multiple sclerosis, enrolled in a pregnancy study.

The CDR3 here is CASSLGLTSGGDADTQYF. The CDR3 coding sequence is TGTGCCAGCAGCTTAGGGTTGACTAGCGGGGGGGATGCAGATACGCAGTATTTT. The chain employs TRBV7-6 and TRBJ2-3; the match to TRBD2 covers 14 bases. CDR1 is SGHVS and CDR2 is FNYEAQ in the germline V gene. The CDR3 length is 18 residues. Trimming at V came to 1 base and at J to 4 bases, leaving 7 bases not matched to a gene.